The T cell receptor beta chain described here comes from a study of shared clonotypes between healthy human individuals (TCRdb year 2020). About the investigation overall: A couple of women and a few men aged 18 to 49 years were included in the cohort. For each donor, CD4 naive and CD4 memory were each run on three plates, CD8 naive on two plates, and CD8 memory on one plate. Between about 0.85 and 9.5 billion PBMCs per donor were obtained by leukapheresis. The study deeply sequenced blood TCR repertoires of five healthy adults to estimate repertoire size and the extent of clonotype sharing between individuals. Different laboratories and diverse techniques were used to prepare libraries and sequence TCR repertoires, to increase sequencing depth and limit assay-specific biases.

Here is what the overall study found, with its caveats: Sampling was restricted to blood, and TCR repertoires in tissues likely differ from the TCR repertoires found in blood. Even with the large sequencing depth, rarefaction of the sorted-subset datasets indicated that sequencing was incomplete. Pairwise subsampling led to the expectation that sequencing depth would affect the degree of clonotype sharing among donors. Clonotypes shared by all four sorted-subset donors showed higher generation probabilities than non-shared clonotypes. About 4.5% of naive CD4, around 3.6% of naive CD8, roughly 2.4% of memory CD4, and 0.4% of memory CD8 clonotypes were shared across a few donors. Because the study included a small number of donors, the genetic and exposure-history diversity represented was limited. Larger estimated clonotype richness was generally found for naive subsets than for memory subsets.

Using the deep immunoSEQ assay, TCR CDR3 regions were amplified from genomic DNA by multiplex PCR. Genomic DNA extracted from each cell subset was distributed evenly over all wells of several immunoSEQ 96-well plates, and each plate served as one replicate. For sorted subsets, each replicate PCR was loaded with approximately 200 ng genomic DNA, equivalent to 30,000 to 35,000 T cell genomes. The purified libraries were quantified using a Qubit 3.0 fluorometer, sized with a Bioanalyzer 2100, and then quantified again using the KAPA Library Quantification kit. A separate single-read 150-cycle Illumina NextSeq 550 flow cell was used to sequence each immunoSEQ 96-well plate. Processing in the source paper ran as follows. Because the immunoSEQ output held only junctional sequences and lacked quality scores, the filtering could not match the filtering applied to full-length reads. To assign V/J genes and CDR3, sequences were annotated using PyIR, a Python wrapper for IgBLAST v1.9, with IMGT germline references. Any read was removed if the V/J assignment was weak (E-value above 1e-6), the CDR3 was missing, or the read contained stop codons, out-of-frame junctions, or ambiguous translated residues. V3J clonotypes were defined by identical inferred V gene, J gene, and CDR3 amino acid sequence. The percentage overlap between two repertoires was calculated by dividing the number of shared unique clonotypes by the size of the smaller repertoire. Three approaches were used to assess repertoire richness: RTK rarefaction, the Chao1 estimator, and Recon v2.1 estimates of unobserved clonotypes. For all TCRbeta clonotypes obtained by the gDNA method from a handful of donors, generation probabilities were computed with OLGA. As stored in TCRdb, this immuneACCESS dataset retains in-frame rearrangements with V and J assigned. A fraction of the clones does not appear; measured against another copy, unresolved V genes explain less than half of the discrepancy, and the remainder lacks a known reason. D and trimming come from the DNA, and the V and J calls and clone size come from that table. Here the sample has about 110,000 clones; around 65% occur a single time. Over 20% of the sample goes to the ten largest clones.

CDR1 is given as LNHNV and CDR2 as YYDKDF, both from the germline V gene (reference sequence). Spanning cysteine to phenylalanine, the CDR3 consists of 14 amino acids. Only the CDR3 DNA is retained, 42 bases long and in frame from the first base. V gives up 4 bases and J gives up 0 bases, and the segment between their germline ends measures 6 bases. Healthy HIV-negative adults with no recently reported acute infections or vaccinations were included as donors. Every donor was a Caucasian adult living in Nashville, Tennessee, USA. CD8 memory samples were composed of magnetically selected CD45RO+ cells combined with CCR7-negative CD45RA+ effector memory (TemRA) cells. Blood was obtained by leukapheresis, after which PBMCs were separated by Ficoll-Histopaque density gradient centrifugation and cryopreserved in liquid nitrogen vapor phase. Analytical flow cytometry was used to check the purity and quantity of every magnetically sorted T cell population. From each sorted fraction, genomic DNA was isolated and quantified by UV absorbance on a Nanodrop 2000c.

This clone was counted only a few times. Its antigen target is currently unknown. The record has no base qualities; no much larger clone is one base away. This receptor was identified in a woman aged 30 to 39 in good health. Specimen: memory CD8+ T cells sorted from blood. The sample's cell subset or site label, in plain terms: CD45RO+ cells pooled with CCR7-negative TemRA cells. The chain was built from TRBV15 and TRBJ2-2, with the identity of the D gene unclear. The bases are TGTGCCACCAGCACCCGAACGAACACCGGGGAGCTGTTTTTT. The encoded protein is CATSTRTNTGELFF.